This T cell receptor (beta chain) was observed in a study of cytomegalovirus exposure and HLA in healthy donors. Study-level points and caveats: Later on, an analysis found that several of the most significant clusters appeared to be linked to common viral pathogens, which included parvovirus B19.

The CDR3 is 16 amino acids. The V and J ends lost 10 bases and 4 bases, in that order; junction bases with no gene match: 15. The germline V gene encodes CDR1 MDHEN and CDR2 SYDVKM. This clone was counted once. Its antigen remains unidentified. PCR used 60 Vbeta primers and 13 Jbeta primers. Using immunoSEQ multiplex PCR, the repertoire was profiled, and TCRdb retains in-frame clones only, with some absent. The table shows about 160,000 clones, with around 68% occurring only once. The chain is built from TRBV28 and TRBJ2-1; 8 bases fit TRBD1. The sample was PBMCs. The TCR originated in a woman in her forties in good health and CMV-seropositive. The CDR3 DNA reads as TGTGCCACCCAGGGCTTACAGGGGGTTCGTTACAATGAGCAGTTCTTC. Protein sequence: CATQGLQGVRYNEQFF.